This TCR beta chain is from a study of regulatory T cells in long-lasting Graves disease. Study-level results: A reduction in accuracy may have resulted from the small sample size.

Sample time point: newly diagnosed GD, antithyroid drugs for less than 3 months. PBMCs were the source of the RNA used for TCR sequencing. This clonotype was counted between two and nine times. Its antigen remains unknown. CDR3 regions were amplified by Arm-PCR using iRepertoire HTBI primers to build TCR beta libraries. TCRdb reprocessed the multiplex PCR reads via MiXCR and lists one record per CDR3 protein. The sample shows fewer than 650,000 distinct CDR3 sequences, around 15% of them seen only once. This same sample was also part of a study on T cells in Graves' hyperthyroidism and ophthalmopathy.

The clonotype comes from a woman in her 30s with Graves disease. The sample in question was peripheral blood mononuclear cells (PBMCs), obtained at new diagnosis, from a patient treated with antithyroid drugs.

This CDR3 reads CASSPRIYSNQPQHF. The DNA of the CDR3 is TGTGCCAGTAGTCCTCGGATCTATAGCAATCAGCCCCAGCATTTT. The chain has TRBV19 and TRBJ1-5; no clear D. CDR1 and CDR2 from the germline V gene are LNHDA and SQIVND (reference sequence). V lost 5 bases to trimming and J lost 0 bases, with 11 bases between them. The CDR3 spans 15 residues.